A single sample is the source of the 9 T cell receptor beta chains below, sequenced in a study of CD8 T cells in Susac syndrome. With random hexamers, reverse transcription was performed on about 0.5 to 1 ug of RNA. TCRdb reanalysed the immunoSEQ multiplex PCR reads using MiXCR and keeps one entry per CDR3 protein. The sample has 150,000 or so distinct CDR3 sequences; under 95% are singletons. The sequencing input was CD4+ T cells from PBMCs. Receptors were obtained from a human donor in good health.

The chain joins TRBV20-1 to TRBJ2-1, with 8 nucleotides matching TRBD2. The CDR3 sequence is 20 residues long. Looked up from germline, CDR1 is DFQATT and CDR2 is SNEGSKA (reference sequence). The V gene end was trimmed by 4 bases and the J gene end by 6 bases; junction bases not matched to a gene: 26. DNA of the CDR3: TGCAGTGCTAACGCGGGGAAGGGACCTGGCGGGGGGCGACCCTTCAATGAGCAGTTCTTC. It codes for CSANAGKGPGGGRPFNEQFF.

This chain links TRBV29-1 with TRBJ2-5; possibly TRBD2 for D (6 bases). The CDR3 covers 13 residues. Germline V lookup: CDR1 SQVTM, CDR2 ANQGSEA. V lost 4 bases and J 5 bases, leaving 14 bases between the germline ends. The CDR3 region has the DNA TGCAGCGTTGTAGTGAGTGGGGGGGAGACCCAGTACTTC. The encoded protein is CSVVVSGGETQYF. The full variable domain, rest sourced from reference TRBV29-1 and TRBJ2-5, is SAVISQKPSRDICQRGTSLTIQCQVDSQVTMMFWYRQQPGQSLTLIATANQGSEATYESGFVIDKFPISRPNLTFSTLTVSNMSPEDSSIYLCSVVVSGGETQYFGPGTRLLVL.

The gene calls are TRBV2 and TRBJ1-1; 7 bases are a match to TRBD1. Germline V gene lookup returns CDR1 SNHLY and CDR2 FYNNEI. The junction had 2 bases not matched to a gene; V was cut back by 3 bases and J by 1 base. There are 14 residues in the CDR3. The CDR3: CASSEQGGNTEAFF. The CDR3 DNA sequence: TGTGCCAGCAGTGAGCAGGGGGGGAACACTGAAGCTTTCTTT.

The chain joins TRBV3-1 to TRBJ2-3, with D tentatively TRBD1 or TRBD2 (5 bases each). Trimming removed 3 bases from V and 0 bases from J, with 10 bases in between. The CDR3 covers 15 residues. The germline CDR1 and CDR2 sequences are LGHDT and YNNKEL (reference sequence). In DNA form, the CDR3 reads TGTGCCAGCAGCCACCGGGACCTTAGCACAGATACGCAGTATTTT. It is translated as CASSHRDLSTDTQYF.

CDR3 residues: CASSLAARTNYEQYF. The CDR3 DNA reads as TGTGCCAGCAGTTTGGCAGCTAGGACCAACTACGAGCAGTACTTC. The chain carries TRBV28 and TRBJ2-7; D gene ambiguous. V was cut by 3 bases and J by 3 bases, with 15 bases left in between. This CDR3 has 15 amino acids. The germline CDR1 and CDR2 sequences are MDHEN and SYDVKM.

The rearrangement links TRBV5-4 to TRBJ2-1; D is perhaps TRBD1 or TRBD2 (5 bases each). Germline CDR1 SGHNT, CDR2 YYREEE (reference sequence). The CDR3 spans 15 residues. V was shortened by 5 bases and J by 9 bases, with 21 bases between the two germline ends. CDR3 amino acids: CASRPDRDPRGEQFF. In DNA, the CDR3 is TGTGCCAGCAGACCTGACCGGGACCCCCGCGGTGAGCAGTTCTTC.

V is TRBV28 and J is TRBJ2-5; 8 nucleotides agree with TRBD1. The CDR3 spans 15 residues. Per the germline V gene, CDR1 is MDHEN and CDR2 is SYDVKM. V was pared by 6 bases and J by 5 bases, with 11 bases of the junction left unmatched. The CDR3 protein is CASSHLGQGRETQYF. DNA for the CDR3: TGTGCCAGCAGCCACCTTGGACAGGGCCGGGAGACCCAGTACTTC.

This clonotype was observed once. The V call is TRBV6-5, the J call TRBJ2-1; 9 bases are a match to TRBD2. CDR3 size: 17 residues. Germline loops: CDR1 MNHEY, CDR2 SVGAGI. The trim removed 0 bases at V and 4 bases at J, leaving 7 bases unmatched. The CDR3 region is CASSYSGPSGVYNEQFF. In DNA, the CDR3 is TGTGCCAGCAGTTACTCTGGTCCTAGCGGGGTGTACAATGAGCAGTTCTTC.

V gene TRBV30 combines with J gene TRBJ1-4; TRBD1 might be the D (5 bases). The CDR3 sequence is 15 residues long. The V and J ends lost 2 bases and 7 bases respectively, with 17 bases between them. Germline CDR1 and CDR2: GTSNPN and SVGIG (reference sequence). The chain's CDR3 is CAWSTPGLMVEKLFF. The CDR3 DNA is TGTGCCTGGAGTACGCCGGGGCTGATGGTTGAAAAACTGTTTTTT.